The rows below give T cell receptor beta chains drawn from one sample of a study of chemoradiotherapy in HPV16-positive cancers. The repertoire was sequenced with immunoSEQ multiplex PCR; TCRdb's copy has only in-frame clones and lacks some. This sample has about 890 clones; about 87% occur once, and the top ten carry approximately 7.3%. The sample was tumor tissue, taken from a patient who underwent chemoradiotherapy. All receptors derive from a human donor with HPV-associated anogenital cancer. The CDR3 runs from the conserved cysteine through the conserved F or W. A D gene is named only where the DNA matches it firmly.

V gene: TRBV5-4; D gene: .; CDR3 length: 16; J gene: TRBJ2-5; CDR3 protein: CASSLRGRGRQETQYF
V gene: TRBV5-4; D gene: .; CDR3 length: 13; J gene: TRBJ1-1; CDR3 protein: CASSLTANTEAFF
V gene: TRBV13; D gene: TRBD1; CDR3 length: 14; J gene: TRBJ1-6; CDR3 protein: CASRTGEGNSPLHF
V gene: TRBV14; D gene: .; CDR3 length: 14; J gene: TRBJ1-1; CDR3 protein: CASSQETTVHEAFF
V gene: TRBV6-4; D gene: TRBD1; CDR3 length: 15; J gene: TRBJ1-1; CDR3 protein: CASNWSTGVNTEAFF
V gene: TRBV30; D gene: .; CDR3 length: 12; J gene: TRBJ2-4; CDR3 protein: CACSWDKNIQYF
V gene: TRBV9; D gene: .; CDR3 length: 16; J gene: TRBJ2-3; CDR3 protein: CASSVADGGNTDTQYF
V gene: TRBV2; D gene: .; CDR3 length: 15; J gene: TRBJ2-3; CDR3 protein: CASSERLASTDTQYF
V gene: TRBV29-1; D gene: .; CDR3 length: 14; J gene: TRBJ1-4; CDR3 protein: CSVKTGPGREKLFF
V gene: TRBV25-1; D gene: TRBD1; CDR3 length: 15; J gene: TRBJ1-4; CDR3 protein: CASAGTGARDEKLFF
V gene: TRBV11-3; D gene: .; CDR3 length: 14; J gene: TRBJ2-2; CDR3 protein: CASSSGRSTGELFF
V gene: TRBV19; D gene: .; CDR3 length: 13; J gene: TRBJ1-5; CDR3 protein: CASQFKGHQPQHF
V gene: TRBV6-1; D gene: .; CDR3 length: 13; J gene: TRBJ1-1; CDR3 protein: CASTRGANTEAFF
V gene: TRBV6-1; D gene: TRBD1; CDR3 length: 16; J gene: TRBJ2-7; CDR3 protein: CASSGAPGQGYYEQYF
V gene: TRBV7-7; D gene: .; CDR3 length: 13; J gene: TRBJ1-1; CDR3 protein: CASSPSWGTEAFF